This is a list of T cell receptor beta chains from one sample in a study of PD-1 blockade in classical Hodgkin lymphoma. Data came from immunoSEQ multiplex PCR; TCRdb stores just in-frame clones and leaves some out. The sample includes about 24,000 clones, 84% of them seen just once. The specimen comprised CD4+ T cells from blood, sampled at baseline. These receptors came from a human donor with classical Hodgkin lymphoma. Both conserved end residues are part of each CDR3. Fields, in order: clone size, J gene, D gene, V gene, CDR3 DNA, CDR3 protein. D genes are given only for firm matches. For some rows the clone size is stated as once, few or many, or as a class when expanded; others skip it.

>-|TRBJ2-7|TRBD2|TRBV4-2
TGTGCCAGCAGCCAAGAGGTTAGCGGGTACTACGAGCAGTACTTC
CASSQEVSGYYEQYF
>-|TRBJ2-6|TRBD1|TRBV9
TGTGCCAGCGAGTCGGGGACAGGGGCCGTCCTGACTTTC
CASESGTGAVLTF
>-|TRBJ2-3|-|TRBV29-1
TGCAGCGTTGGGGCAGGGCTTTCAGATACGCAGTATTTT
CSVGAGLSDTQYF
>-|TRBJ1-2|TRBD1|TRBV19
TGTGCCAGTGCAGGGGGCAGCTATGGCTACACCTTC
CASAGGSYGYTF
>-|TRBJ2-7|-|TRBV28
TGTGCCAGCAGTTTATACGAGCAGTACTTC
CASSLYEQYF
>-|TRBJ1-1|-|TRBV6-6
TGTGCCAGCAGTTACGCCCAGCAAAGGTGGAACACTGAAGCTTTCTTT
CASSYAQQRWNTEAFF
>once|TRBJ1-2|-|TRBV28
TGTGCCAGCAGTTTACCACAGGTTTATGGCTACACCTTC
CASSLPQVYGYTF
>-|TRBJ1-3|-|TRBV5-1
TGCGCCAGCAGCTTGGAACCGATCTCTGGAAACACCATATATTTT
CASSLEPISGNTIYF
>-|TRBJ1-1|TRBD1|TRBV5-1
TGCGCCAGCAGCTGGGACAGTAACACTGAAGCTTTCTTT
CASSWDSNTEAFF
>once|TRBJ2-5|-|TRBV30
TGTGCCTGGATGGGGGGACACCAAGAGACCCAGTACTTC
CAWMGGHQETQYF
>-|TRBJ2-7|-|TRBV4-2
TGTGCCAGCAGCCCAGGCTGGGGGATTTACGAGCAGTACTTC
CASSPGWGIYEQYF
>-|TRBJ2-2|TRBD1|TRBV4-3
TGCGCCAGCAGCCAAGAGGACGGGACAGGCGCGACCGGGGAGCTGTTTTTT
CASSQEDGTGATGELFF
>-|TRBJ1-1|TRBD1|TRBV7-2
TGTGCCAGCAGCTTCGACAGGGGGACTGAAGCTTTCTTT
CASSFDRGTEAFF
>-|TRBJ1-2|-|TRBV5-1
TGCGCCAGCAGCTTGGCATCGGGGGCGAGTGGCTACACCTTC
CASSLASGASGYTF
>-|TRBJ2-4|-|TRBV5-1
TGCGCCAGCAGGGAGGGGGGCGCGAGAAACATTCAGTACTTC
CASREGGARNIQYF
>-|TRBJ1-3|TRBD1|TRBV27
TGTGCCAGCAGCCCGATGACAGGGAGAAACACCATATATTTT
CASSPMTGRNTIYF
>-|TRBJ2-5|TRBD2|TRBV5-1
TGCGCCAGCAAGGGTGGGACTAGCGGAGGGACCCAGTACTTC
CASKGGTSGGTQYF
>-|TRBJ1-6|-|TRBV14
TGTGCCAGCAGCCAAGCGGGCTCCTATAATTCACCCCTCCACTTT
CASSQAGSYNSPLHF
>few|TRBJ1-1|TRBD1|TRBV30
TGTGCCTGCCGACAGGGGCGACGGACTGAAGCTTTCTTT
CACRQGRRTEAFF
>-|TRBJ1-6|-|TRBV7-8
TGTGCCAGCAGCCCAAAGGGAATGGGCGTTAGCCGATCACCCCTCCACTTT
CASSPKGMGVSRSPLHF
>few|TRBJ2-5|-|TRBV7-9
TGTGCCAGCAGCTATGGACAGAGCCCCGAGACCCAGTACTTC
CASSYGQSPETQYF
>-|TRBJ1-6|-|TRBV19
TGTGCCAGTAGTACTGACTTCTCCTATAATTCACCCCTCCACTTT
CASSTDFSYNSPLHF
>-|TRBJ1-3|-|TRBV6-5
TGTGCCAGCAGAACAGGGTTAATCTCTGGAAACACCATATATTTT
CASRTGLISGNTIYF
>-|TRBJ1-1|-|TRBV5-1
TGCGCCAGCAGCTTTGGCAGGGACGAAGCTGAAGCTTTCTTT
CASSFGRDEAEAFF
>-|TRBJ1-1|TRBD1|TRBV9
TGTGCCAGCAGCGTAAGGGGGCAGAACACTGAAGCTTTCTTT
CASSVRGQNTEAFF
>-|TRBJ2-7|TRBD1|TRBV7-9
TGTGCCAGCAGCCCGACAGGGGATCGAGGCGAGCAGTACTTC
CASSPTGDRGEQYF
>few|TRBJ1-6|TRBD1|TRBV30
TGTGCCTGGGACAGGGGACCAAATTCACCCCTCCACTTT
CAWDRGPNSPLHF
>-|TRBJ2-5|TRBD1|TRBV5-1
TGCGCCAGCAGCTCGAGGACAGGGGAAGAGACCCAGTACTTC
CASSSRTGEETQYF
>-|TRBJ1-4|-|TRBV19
TGTGCCAGGATTGGGGGAGAGAATGAAAAACTGTTTTTT
CARIGGENEKLFF